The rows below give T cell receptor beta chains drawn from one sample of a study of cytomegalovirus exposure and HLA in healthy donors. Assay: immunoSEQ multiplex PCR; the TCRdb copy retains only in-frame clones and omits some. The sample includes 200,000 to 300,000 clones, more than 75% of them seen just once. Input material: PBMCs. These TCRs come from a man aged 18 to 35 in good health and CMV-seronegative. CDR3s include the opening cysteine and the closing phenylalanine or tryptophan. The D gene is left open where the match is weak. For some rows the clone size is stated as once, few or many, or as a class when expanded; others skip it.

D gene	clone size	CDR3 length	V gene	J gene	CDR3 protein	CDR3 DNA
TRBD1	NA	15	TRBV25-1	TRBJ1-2	CASSDRNRGMSGYTF	TGTGCCAGCAGTGACCGAAACAGGGGTATGAGTGGCTACACCTTC
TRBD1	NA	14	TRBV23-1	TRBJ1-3	CASGDNRGGNTIYF	TGCGCCAGCGGAGACAACAGGGGTGGAAACACCATATATTTT
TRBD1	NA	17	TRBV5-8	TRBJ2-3	CASSTGLQGAFTDTQYF	TGTGCCAGCAGCACTGGACTACAGGGGGCTTTCACAGATACGCAGTATTTT
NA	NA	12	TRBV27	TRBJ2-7	CASSPLGFEQYF	TGTGCCAGCAGCCCTTTGGGCTTCGAGCAGTACTTC
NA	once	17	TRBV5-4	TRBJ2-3	CASSLPSGLTSTDTQYF	TGTGCCAGCAGCTTGCCCTCGGGACTTACTAGCACAGATACGCAGTATTTT
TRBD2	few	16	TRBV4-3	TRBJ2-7	CASSQVSGRGSYEQYF	TGCGCCAGCAGCCAAGTTAGCGGGAGGGGTTCCTACGAGCAGTACTTC
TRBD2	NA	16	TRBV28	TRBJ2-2	CASSRIAGEGTGELFF	TGTGCCAGCAGCCGAATAGCGGGAGAGGGCACCGGGGAGCTGTTTTTT
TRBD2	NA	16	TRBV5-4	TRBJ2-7	CASSRTGLAGDYEQYF	TGTGCCAGCAGTCGGACCGGACTAGCGGGAGATTACGAGCAGTACTTC
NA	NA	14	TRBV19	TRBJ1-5	CSAAGAFGNQPQHF	TGTTCGGCGGCAGGGGCCTTCGGGAATCAGCCCCAGCATTTT
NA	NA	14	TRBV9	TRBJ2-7	CASSVVPGANEQYF	TGTGCCAGCAGCGTAGTACCAGGGGCGAACGAGCAGTACTTC
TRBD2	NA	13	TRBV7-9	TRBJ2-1	CASSFAGAGEQFF	TGTGCCAGCAGCTTTGCGGGAGCGGGTGAGCAGTTCTTC
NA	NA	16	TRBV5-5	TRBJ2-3	CASSREPKRGTDTQYF	TGTGCCAGCAGCCGCGAGCCAAAGCGGGGCACAGATACGCAGTATTTT
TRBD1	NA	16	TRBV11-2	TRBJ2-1	CASSPRRDRLNNEQFF	TGTGCCAGCAGCCCACGTCGGGACAGACTAAACAATGAGCAGTTCTTC
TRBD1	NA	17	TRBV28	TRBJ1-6	CASSHGQDNSYNSPLHF	TGTGCCAGCAGTCATGGACAGGATAACTCCTATAATTCACCCCTCCACTTT
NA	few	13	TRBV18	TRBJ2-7	CASSPRDNYEQYF	TGTGCCAGCTCACCCCGGGACAACTACGAGCAGTACTTC
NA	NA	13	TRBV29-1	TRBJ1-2	CSALKDSYEGYTF	TGCAGCGCTCTAAAAGACAGTTACGAAGGCTACACCTTC
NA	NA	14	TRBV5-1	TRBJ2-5	CASSLAKGVETQYF	TGCGCCAGCAGCTTGGCCAAGGGGGTAGAGACCCAGTACTTC
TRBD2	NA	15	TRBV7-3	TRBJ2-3	CASSLYGTITDTQYF	TGTGCCAGCAGCTTATACGGGACTATCACAGATACGCAGTATTTT
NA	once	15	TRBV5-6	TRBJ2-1	CASSLEGFRDNEQFF	TGTGCCAGCAGCTTGGAGGGGTTCAGAGACAATGAGCAGTTCTTC
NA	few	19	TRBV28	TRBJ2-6	CASSSPILTGGAGANVLTF	TGTGCCAGCAGTTCCCCGATTTTAACAGGGGGGGCTGGGGCCAACGTCCTGACTTTC
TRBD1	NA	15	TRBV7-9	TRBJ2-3	CASSLRQGGADTQYF	TGTGCCAGCAGTCTCCGACAGGGGGGTGCAGATACGCAGTATTTT
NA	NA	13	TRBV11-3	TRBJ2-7	CASSIDSTYEQYF	TGTGCCAGCAGTATAGACAGTACCTACGAGCAGTACTTC
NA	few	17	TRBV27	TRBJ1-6	CASSLVVSPGQGSPLHF	TGTGCCAGCAGTTTGGTTGTGTCGCCAGGTCAGGGTTCACCCCTCCACTTT
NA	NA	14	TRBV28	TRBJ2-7	CASATGSRFYEQYF	TGTGCCAGCGCTACAGGGTCCCGTTTCTACGAGCAGTACTTC
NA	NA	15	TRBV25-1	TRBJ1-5	CASSEYLEGDQPQHF	TGTGCCAGCAGTGAATATCTTGAGGGCGACCAGCCCCAGCATTTT
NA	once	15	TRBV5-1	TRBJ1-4	CASSLSGSPNEKLFF	TGCGCCAGCAGCTTGTCGGGGTCCCCTAATGAAAAACTGTTTTTT
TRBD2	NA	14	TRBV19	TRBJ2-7	CASSSPGGLYEQYF	TGTGCCAGTAGTAGCCCGGGGGGGCTCTACGAGCAGTACTTC
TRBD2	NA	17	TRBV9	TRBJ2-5	CASSVGASGGIQETQYF	TGTGCCAGCAGCGTAGGGGCTAGCGGGGGGATACAAGAGACCCAGTACTTC
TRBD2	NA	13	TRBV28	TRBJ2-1	CASGLAGRNEQFF	TGTGCCAGCGGACTAGCGGGAAGGAATGAGCAGTTCTTC
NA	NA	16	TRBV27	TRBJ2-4	CASSLSIGTGRNIQYF	TGTGCCAGCAGTTTATCGATAGGCACAGGGAGAAACATTCAGTACTTC
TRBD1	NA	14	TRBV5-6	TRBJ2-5	CASSLGQGKETQYF	TGTGCCAGCAGCTTGGGACAGGGGAAAGAGACCCAGTACTTC
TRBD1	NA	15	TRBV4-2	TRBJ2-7	CASSQDGQGVYEQYF	TGTGCCAGCAGCCAAGACGGGCAGGGGGTCTACGAGCAGTACTTC
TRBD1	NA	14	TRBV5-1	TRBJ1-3	CASSQTGAGNTIYF	TGCGCCAGCAGCCAAACAGGGGCTGGAAACACCATATATTTT
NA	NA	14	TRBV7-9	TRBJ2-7	CASSLVQGRREQYF	TGTGCCAGCAGCTTAGTCCAGGGGCGTCGGGAGCAGTACTTC
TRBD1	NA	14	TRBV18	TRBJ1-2	CASSPLGQGMGYTF	TGTGCCAGCTCACCCCTGGGACAGGGGATGGGCTACACCTTC
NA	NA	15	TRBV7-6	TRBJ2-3	CASSLGNPSTDTQYF	TGTGCCAGCTCCCTCGGGAACCCTAGCACAGATACGCAGTATTTT
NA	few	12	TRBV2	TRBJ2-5	CASTGWGETQYF	TGTGCCAGCACAGGGTGGGGAGAGACCCAGTACTTC
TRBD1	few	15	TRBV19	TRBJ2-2	CASSTRQGNAGELFF	TGTGCCAGTAGTACCAGACAGGGAAATGCCGGGGAGCTGTTTTTT
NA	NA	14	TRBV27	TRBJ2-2	CASSLYDRDGELFF	TGTGCCAGCAGTTTATATGATCGGGATGGGGAGCTGTTTTTT
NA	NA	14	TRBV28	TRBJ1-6	CASRGDSWNSPLHF	TGTGCCAGCCGGGGTGACTCATGGAATTCACCCCTCCACTTT